The source of this T cell receptor (beta chain) is a study of blood T cell repertoires in COVID-19. Study overall: Researchers got acute and convalescent COVID-19 samples from the United States, Italy and Spain.

CDR3 size: 15 residues. V was trimmed by 5 bases and J by 5 bases, leaving 16 bases between them. The germline gives CDR1 SGHRS, CDR2 YFSETQ. Authors' methods: Scientists estimated how many nucleated cells there were by amplifying reference gene primers. Data came from immunoSEQ multiplex PCR; TCRdb stores just in-frame clones and leaves some out. The V and J calls and clone size were taken over from that table, and D and trimming were inferred from the DNA. The profile shows about 64,000 clones, approximately 78% of them singletons. The sequenced material came from peripheral blood. The chain is built from TRBV5-1 and TRBJ2-2; tentatively, D is TRBD2 (6 bases). This TCR came from a human donor in a cohort sampled during active COVID-19. The CDR3 region has the DNA TGCGCCAGCAGTTTAGGGCGGGGATCGACCGGGGAGCTGTTTTTT. The encoded protein is CASSLGRGSTGELFF.